The present T cell receptor beta chain was sequenced within a study of cytomegalovirus exposure and HLA in healthy donors. Study-level background: Genotyping of under 500 donors showed that around 81% belonged to the Caucasian-associated ancestry cluster.

PCR was performed using 60 Vbeta and 13 Jbeta primers. Assay: immunoSEQ multiplex PCR; the TCRdb copy retains only in-frame clones and omits some. The table shows approximately 160,000 clones, with about 75% occurring only once. Study conclusions and caveats: A link between a missense DCLRE1C variant and TCR beta V- and J-gene trimming emerged from a later analysis. Presence/absence analyses treated sequencing depth as roughly uniform across donors.

The CDR3 runs to 14 residues. Germline CDR1 MNHNS, CDR2 SASEGT. V lost 4 bases to trimming and J lost 5 bases, with 14 bases between them. As regards this clone: Its antigen is unidentified.

The rearrangement joins TRBV6-1 to TRBJ1-1; D might be TRBD1 (5 bases). Material: PBMCs. The clonotype originates from a male donor in good health and CMV-seronegative. CDR3 DNA: TGTGCCAGCAGTGGGCCTGGCCGGGGGACTGAAGCTTTCTTT. Its translation: CASSGPGRGTEAFF.